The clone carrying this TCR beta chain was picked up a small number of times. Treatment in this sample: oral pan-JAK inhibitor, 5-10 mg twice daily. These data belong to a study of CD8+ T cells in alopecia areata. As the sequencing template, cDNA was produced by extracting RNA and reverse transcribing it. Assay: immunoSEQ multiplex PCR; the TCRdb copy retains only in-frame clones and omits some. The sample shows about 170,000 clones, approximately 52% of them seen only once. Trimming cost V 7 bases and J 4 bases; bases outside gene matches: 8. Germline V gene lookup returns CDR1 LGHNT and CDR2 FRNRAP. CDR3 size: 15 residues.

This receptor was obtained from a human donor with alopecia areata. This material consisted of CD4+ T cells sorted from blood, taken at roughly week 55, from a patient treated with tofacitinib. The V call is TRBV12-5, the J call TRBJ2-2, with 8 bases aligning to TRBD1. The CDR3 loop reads CASAGQGYATGELFF. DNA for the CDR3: TGTGCTAGTGCCGGACAGGGATACGCCACCGGGGAGCTGTTTTTT.